These 12 T cell receptor beta chains were all obtained from the same sample, sequenced in a study of T-cell memory formation after mild COVID-19 (dated by TCRdb to the early 2020s). Libraries were built with 5' RACE. TCRdb names Illumina NovaSeq 6000 as the instrument used. TCRdb trimmed public reads at Q25 via fastp, called clones via MiXCR and kept in-frame beta chains. A single entry per CDR3 protein holds the most common genes and DNA from its merged rows. Here the sample has around 25,000 distinct CDR3 sequences; around 7.2% occur a single time. The ten largest clonotypes hold 14% of the sample. Sequenced material: PBMCs or a T cell subset sorted from them (not recorded which). These receptors all stem from an adult woman who had mild COVID-19 (a few samples of this study predate the infection). The sample titles of this study are shuffled in the database, so cell type and time point are left out; the donor was told from shared clones.

This clonotype was observed at least ten times. Written as DNA, the CDR3 is TGTGCCACCCGACTTCGGATGGGACAGGGGATCGACGAGCAGTACTTC. This gives the protein CATRLRMGQGIDEQYF. V gene TRBV15 combines with J gene TRBJ2-7; 10 nucleotides agree with TRBD1. V lost 8 bases and J lost 5; bases outside the gene matches: 15. This CDR3 region has 16 residues. In germline, CDR1 is LNHNV, CDR2 YYDKDF (reference sequence). Variable domain in full (rest from reference TRBV15 and TRBJ2-7): DAMVIQNPRYQVTQFGKPVTLSCSQTLNHNVMYWYQQKSSQAPKLLFHYYDKDFNNEADTPDNFQSRRPNTSFCFLDIRSPGLGDTAMYLCATRLRMGQGIDEQYFGPGTRLTVT.

Many counts were recorded for this clonotype. This chain connects TRBV30 to TRBJ2-2, with 9 bases matching TRBD1. The V gene's germline CDR1 is GTSNPN and CDR2 SVGIG (reference sequence). The V and J ends lost 3 bases and 6 bases, in that order; junction bases with no gene match: 8. CDR3 length: 15 amino acids. This CDR3 reads CAWRDGDRDSGELFF. The DNA of the CDR3 is TGTGCCTGGAGGGACGGGGACAGGGATTCCGGGGAGCTGTTTTTT.

This clonotype occurred many times. The CDR3 coding sequence is TGTGCCACCAGCAGAGAAGGATCGTGGGCAGGGGCCCGTAATGAGCAGTTCTTC. Protein: CATSREGSWAGARNEQFF. V gene TRBV15 combines with J gene TRBJ2-1; D may be TRBD1 (6 bases). This CDR3 contains 18 residues. The germline V gene encodes CDR1 LNHNV and CDR2 YYDKDF (reference sequence). V was shortened by 0 bases and J by 7 bases, with 22 bases between the two germline ends.

There are many counts of this clonotype. This chain uses TRBV29-1 with TRBJ2-1, with 8 bases aligning to TRBD1. Germline assignment: CDR1 SQVTM and CDR2 ANQGSEA. The CDR3 is made up of 14 amino acids. The junction had 11 bases not matched to a gene; V was cut back by 6 bases and J by 7 bases. The CDR3 DNA is TGCAGCGTGCAGGGGGCGGGGAAGGTGAATGAGCAGTTCTTC. Its protein product is CSVQGAGKVNEQFF.

This clonotype was detected only a few times. The genes are TRBV29-1 and TRBJ2-1; 7 positions agree with TRBD2. CDR1 is SQVTM, CDR2 ANQGSEA, per germline. V shed 4 bases, J shed 5 bases, and the junction held 11 bases outside the gene matches. The CDR3 has 15 amino acids. In DNA form, the CDR3 reads TGCAGCGTTGTGAATCAAGGGAGGGACCACAATGAGCAGTTCTTC. It yields the protein CSVVNQGRDHNEQFF.

This clonotype occurred many times. The rearrangement joins TRBV18 to TRBJ1-1; D possibly corresponds to TRBD1 (5 bases). Trimming stripped 3 bases from V and 8 bases from J, with 7 bases between. This CDR3 spans 11 amino acids. The V gene's germline CDR1 is KGHSH and CDR2 LQKENI. The CDR3 spells CASSPQGEAFF. For the CDR3, the DNA is TGTGCCAGCTCACCTCAGGGAGAAGCTTTCTTT.

This clonotype was recorded at least ten times. V is TRBV12-3 or TRBV12-4 and J is TRBJ2-3, with D tentatively TRBD2 (5 bases). With 3 bases removed from V and 1 base from J, the gap between germline ends came to 8 bases. This CDR3 has 14 residues. CDR3 sequence: CASSFYGGTDTQYF. The DNA for the CDR3 is TGTGCCAGCAGTTTCTACGGGGGCACAGATACGCAGTATTTT.

There are many counts of this clonotype. The chain uses TRBV9 and TRBJ1-1; TRBD1 matches at 7 bases. V lost 0 bases and J lost 5; bases outside the gene matches: 4. This CDR3 has 14 residues. Germline loops: CDR1 SGDLS, CDR2 YYNGEE. For the CDR3, the DNA is TGTGCCAGCAGCGTAGACAGGGGTGGGACTGAAGCTTTCTTT. It specifies CASSVDRGGTEAFF. The full variable domain, rest sourced from reference TRBV9 and TRBJ1-1, is DSGVTQTPKHLITATGQRVTLRCSPRSGDLSVYWYQQSLDQGLQFLIQYYNGEERAKGNILERFSAQQFPDLHSELNLSSLELGDSALYFCASSVDRGGTEAFFGQGTRLTVV.

Ten or more counts support this clonotype. The chain joins TRBV6-5 to TRBJ2-1; no firm D call. Trimming shortened V by 6 bases and J by 1 base, and 13 bases separated the two germline ends. Germline V lookup: CDR1 MNHEY, CDR2 SVGAGI. The CDR3 contains 15 residues. CDR3 in amino acids: CASRVRYPSYNEQFF. The CDR3 bases are TGTGCCAGCAGGGTCAGGTACCCGTCCTACAATGAGCAGTTCTTC.

This clonotype showed up many times. The J gene is TRBJ2-1, the V gene TRBV7-8, with TRBD1 matching 9 bases. From germline, CDR1 is SGHVS and CDR2 FQNEAQ. The CDR3 covers 16 residues. V lost 0 bases, J lost 4 bases, and 4 bases stayed unmatched. The DNA of the CDR3 is TGTGCCAGCAGCTTAGCGGGAGACAGGGGGTACAATGAGCAGTTCTTC. Amino acids: CASSLAGDRGYNEQFF. The full variable domain, with the rest looked up from reference TRBV7-8 and TRBJ2-1, is GAGVSQSPRYKVAKRGQDVALRCDPISGHVSLFWYQQALGQGPEFLTYFQNEAQLDKSGLPSDRFFAERPEGSVSTLKIQRTQQEDSAVYLCASSLAGDRGYNEQFFGPGTRLTVL.

This clonotype showed up many times. The J gene is TRBJ1-1, the V gene TRBV21-1; TRBD1 is the table's D call, not checked against the DNA. TRBV21-1 is given as a pseudogene. The CDR3 sequence is 16 residues long. Written as DNA, the CDR3 is TGTGCCAGCAGCAAAAGTATCGGGCAGGGGGGGACTGAAGCTTTCTTT. It codes for CASSKSIGQGGTEAFF.

This clonotype was observed at least ten times. The chain employs TRBV5-4 and TRBJ1-2, with 7 bases lining up with TRBD1. V dropped 0 bases and J dropped 7; count of bases not matched to a gene: 12. CDR1 SGHNT and CDR2 YYREEE come from the germline V gene (reference sequence). The CDR3 consists of 16 residues. The CDR3 DNA sequence: TGTGCCAGCAGCTTGGGGGTGAAAAAGGGGGCGCTTGGCTACACCTTC. Amino acid sequence: CASSLGVKKGALGYTF.